Described below is a single TCR beta chain sequence and its context. Antigen specificity is unknown. These data are taken from a study of shared clonotypes between healthy human individuals. Study background: Every donor yielded three CD4 naive, three CD4 memory, two CD8 naive and one CD8 memory plate. Study conclusions and caveats: Approximately 4.6% of naive CD4 clonotypes were shared across a few donors.

Germline V lookup: CDR1 SGHTA, CDR2 FQGNSA. CDR3 size: 14 residues. Between the trimmed V and J ends, which lost 1 base and 3 bases, there was a span of 9 bases. Sorted-subset replicate PCR reactions were performed with around 200 ng DNA, corresponding to 30,000 or so T cell genomes. Assay used: immunoSEQ multiplex PCR; TCRdb lists only in-frame clones, some missing. The sample includes 2 million to 3 million clones, approximately 93% of them seen just once. The donor cohort consisted entirely of Caucasian adults residing in Nashville, Tennessee. This receptor was taken from a young man in good health. Some clones in this sample may be carry-over from other donors' samples. The chain is built from TRBV7-2 and TRBJ1-2; the D is unclear. Sequences were obtained from naive CD4+ T cells from PBMCs. The subset: CD45RA+ positively selected. The CDR3 loop reads CASSLGASYYGYTF. The CDR3 region has the DNA TGTGCCAGCAGCTTAGGCGCCAGTTACTATGGCTACACCTTC.